This TCR beta chain was identified in a study of T cell responses to AZD1222 COVID-19 vaccine. General observations from the study: Reportedly, close to half of spike-specific TCRs are directed against unmutated variant regions. Only a handful of people who got AZD1222 tested seropositive at baseline. Donors were chiefly white British, with a greater number of females, and clonal diversity was perhaps underestimated. Repertoire sampling was restricted to post-peak T cell response timepoints.

Comments on this clone: Its specificity is not known.

Between the trimmed V and J ends, which lost 7 bases and 10 bases, there was a span of 7 bases. The germline CDR1 and CDR2 sequences are GTSNPN and SVGIG (reference sequence). The CDR3 covers 8 residues. TCRdb keeps only in-frame clones here, not all; method: immunoSEQ multiplex PCR. The table lists about 66,000 clones, 79% of them singletons. The clonotype was recovered from an adult in good health. This rearrangement joins TRBV30 to TRBJ1-1; the D is unclear. The source material was peripheral blood, sampled on day 0 of MenACWY control vaccination. The CDR3 DNA reads TGTGCCTACATAGCAGCTTTCTTT. Protein: CAYIAAFF.